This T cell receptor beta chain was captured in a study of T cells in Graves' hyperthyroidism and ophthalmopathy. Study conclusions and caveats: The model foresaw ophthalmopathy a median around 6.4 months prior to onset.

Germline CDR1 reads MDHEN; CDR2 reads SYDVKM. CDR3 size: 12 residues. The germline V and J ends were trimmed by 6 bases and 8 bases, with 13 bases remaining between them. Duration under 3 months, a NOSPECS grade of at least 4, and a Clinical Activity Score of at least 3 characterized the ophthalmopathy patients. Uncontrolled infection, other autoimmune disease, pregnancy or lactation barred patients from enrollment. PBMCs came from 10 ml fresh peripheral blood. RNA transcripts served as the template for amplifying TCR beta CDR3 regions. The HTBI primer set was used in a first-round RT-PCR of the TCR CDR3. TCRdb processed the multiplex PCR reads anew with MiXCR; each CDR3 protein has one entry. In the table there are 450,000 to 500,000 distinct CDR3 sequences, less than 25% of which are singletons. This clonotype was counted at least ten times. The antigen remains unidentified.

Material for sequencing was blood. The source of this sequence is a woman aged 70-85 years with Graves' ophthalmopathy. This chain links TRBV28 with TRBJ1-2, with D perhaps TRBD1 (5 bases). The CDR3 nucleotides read TGTGCCAGCAGCCCACCAGGGTACGGCTACACCTTC. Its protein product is CASSPPGYGYTF.